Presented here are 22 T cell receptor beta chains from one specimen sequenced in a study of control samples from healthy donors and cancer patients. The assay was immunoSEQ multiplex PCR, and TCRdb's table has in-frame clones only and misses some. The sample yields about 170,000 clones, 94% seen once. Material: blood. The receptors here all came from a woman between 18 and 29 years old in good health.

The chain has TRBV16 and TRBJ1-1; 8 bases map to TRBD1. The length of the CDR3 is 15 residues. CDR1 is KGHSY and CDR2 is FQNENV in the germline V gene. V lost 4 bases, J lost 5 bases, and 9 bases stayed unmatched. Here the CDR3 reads CASSRQGQGRTEAFF. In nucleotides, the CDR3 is TGTGCCAGCAGCCGGCAAGGACAGGGAAGGACTGAAGCTTTCTTT. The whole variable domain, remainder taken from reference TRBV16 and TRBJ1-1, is GEEVAQTPKHLVRGEGQKAKLYCAPIKGHSYVFWYQQVLKNEFKFLISFQNENVFDETGMPKERFSAKCLPNSPCSLEIQATKLEDSAVYFCASSRQGQGRTEAFFGQGTRLTVV.

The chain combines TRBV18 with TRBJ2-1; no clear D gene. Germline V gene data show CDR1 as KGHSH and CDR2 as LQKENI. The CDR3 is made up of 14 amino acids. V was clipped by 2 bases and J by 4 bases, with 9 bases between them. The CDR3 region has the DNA TGTGCCAGCTCACCAAGTGATACATACAATGAGCAGTTCTTC. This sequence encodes CASSPSDTYNEQFF.

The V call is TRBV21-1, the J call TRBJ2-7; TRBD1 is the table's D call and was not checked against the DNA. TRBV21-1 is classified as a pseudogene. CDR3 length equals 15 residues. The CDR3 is CASSTRTGFHYEQYF. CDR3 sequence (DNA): TGTGCCAGCAGCACCCGGACAGGATTTCACTACGAGCAGTACTTC.

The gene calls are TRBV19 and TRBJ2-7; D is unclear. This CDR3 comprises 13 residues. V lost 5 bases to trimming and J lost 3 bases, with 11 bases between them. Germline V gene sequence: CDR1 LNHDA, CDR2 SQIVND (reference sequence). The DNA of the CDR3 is TGTGCCAGTAGTGACACCGGAAACTACGAGCAGTACTTC. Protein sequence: CASSDTGNYEQYF.

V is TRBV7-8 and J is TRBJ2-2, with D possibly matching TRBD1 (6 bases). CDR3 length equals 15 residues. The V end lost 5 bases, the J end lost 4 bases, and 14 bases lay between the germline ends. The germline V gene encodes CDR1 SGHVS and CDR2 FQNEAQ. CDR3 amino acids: CASSVRRGGTGELFF. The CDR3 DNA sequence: TGTGCCAGCAGCGTACGTAGAGGGGGCACCGGGGAGCTGTTTTTT.

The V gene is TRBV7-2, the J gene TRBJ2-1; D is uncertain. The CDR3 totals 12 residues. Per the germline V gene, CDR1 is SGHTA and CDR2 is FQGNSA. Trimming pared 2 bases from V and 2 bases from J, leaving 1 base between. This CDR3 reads CASSLTYNEQFF. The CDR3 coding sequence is TGTGCCAGCAGCTTAACCTACAATGAGCAGTTCTTC.

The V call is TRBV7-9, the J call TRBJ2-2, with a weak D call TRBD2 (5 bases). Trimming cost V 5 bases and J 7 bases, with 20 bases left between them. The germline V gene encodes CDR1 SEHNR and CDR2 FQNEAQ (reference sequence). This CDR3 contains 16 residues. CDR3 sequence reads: CASSPPGSGRNGELFF. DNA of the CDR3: TGTGCCAGCAGCCCCCCCGGATCGGGAAGGAACGGGGAGCTGTTTTTT.

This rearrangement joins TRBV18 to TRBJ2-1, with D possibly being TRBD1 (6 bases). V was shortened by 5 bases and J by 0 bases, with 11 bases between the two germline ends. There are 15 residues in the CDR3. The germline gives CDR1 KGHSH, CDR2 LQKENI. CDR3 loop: CASSATGSSYNEQFF. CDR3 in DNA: TGTGCCAGCTCAGCAACAGGGTCCTCCTACAATGAGCAGTTCTTC.

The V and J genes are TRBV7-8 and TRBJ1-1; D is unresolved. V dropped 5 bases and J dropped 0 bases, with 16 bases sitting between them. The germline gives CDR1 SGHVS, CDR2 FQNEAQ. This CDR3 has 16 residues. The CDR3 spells CASSRPRTHMNTEAFF. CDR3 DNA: TGTGCCAGCAGCCGTCCGCGTACTCACATGAACACTGAAGCTTTCTTT.

CDR3 bases: TGTGCCAGCAGTGAAACGTGGGGGGGAGATGGAGGCAATCAGCCCCAGCATTTT. It yields the protein CASSETWGGDGGNQPQHF. V gene TRBV2 combines with J gene TRBJ1-5; perhaps TRBD1 as D (5 bases). V shed 2 bases and J shed 2 bases, with 19 bases lying between them. The CDR3 spans 18 residues. CDR1 and CDR2 from the germline V gene are SNHLY and FYNNEI.

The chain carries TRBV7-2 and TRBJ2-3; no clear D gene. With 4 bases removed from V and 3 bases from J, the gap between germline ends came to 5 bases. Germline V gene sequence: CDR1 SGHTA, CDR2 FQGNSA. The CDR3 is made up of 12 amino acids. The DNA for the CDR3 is TGTGCCAGCAGCTCCTATACAGATACGCAGTATTTT. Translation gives CASSSYTDTQYF.

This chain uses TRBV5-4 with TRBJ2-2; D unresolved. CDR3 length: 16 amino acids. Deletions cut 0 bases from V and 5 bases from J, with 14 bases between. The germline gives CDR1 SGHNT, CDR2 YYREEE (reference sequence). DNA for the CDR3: TGTGCCAGCAGCTTGGACCCGGTGGTCACAACCGGGGAGCTGTTTTTT. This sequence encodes CASSLDPVVTTGELFF.

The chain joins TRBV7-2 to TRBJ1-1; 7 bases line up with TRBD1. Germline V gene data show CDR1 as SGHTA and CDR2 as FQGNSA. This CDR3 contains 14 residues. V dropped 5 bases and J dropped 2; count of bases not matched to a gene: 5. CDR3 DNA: TGTGCCAGCAGCCGGGACAGTTTAAACACTGAAGCTTTCTTT. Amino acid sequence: CASSRDSLNTEAFF.

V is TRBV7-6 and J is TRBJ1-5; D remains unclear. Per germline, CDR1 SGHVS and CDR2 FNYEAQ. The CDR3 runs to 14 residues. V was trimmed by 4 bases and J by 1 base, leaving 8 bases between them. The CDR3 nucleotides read TGTGCCAGCAGCTCTCATGGCAGCAATCAGCCCCAGCATTTT. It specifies CASSSHGSNQPQHF.

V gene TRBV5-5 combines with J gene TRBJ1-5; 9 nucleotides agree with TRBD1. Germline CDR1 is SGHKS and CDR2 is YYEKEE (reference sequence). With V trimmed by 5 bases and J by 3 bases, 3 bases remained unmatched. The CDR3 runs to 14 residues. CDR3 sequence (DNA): TGTGCCAGCAGAAGGGACAGGGTCAATCAGCCCCAGCATTTT. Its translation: CASRRDRVNQPQHF.

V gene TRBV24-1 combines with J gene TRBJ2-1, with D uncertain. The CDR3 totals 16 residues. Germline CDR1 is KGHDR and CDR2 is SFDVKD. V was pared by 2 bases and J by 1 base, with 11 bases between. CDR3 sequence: CATSDSVAPSYNEQFF. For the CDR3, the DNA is TGTGCCACCAGTGATTCTGTGGCTCCTTCCTACAATGAGCAGTTCTTC.

The CDR3 reads CASLGTRNQPQHF. The DNA for the CDR3 is TGTGCCAGCCTCGGGACAAGAAATCAGCCCCAGCATTTT. This chain uses TRBV2 with TRBJ1-5, with a weak D call TRBD1 (6 bases). The CDR3 extends over 13 amino acids. Trimming took 8 bases from V and 4 from J, leaving 12 bases between them. Germline values: CDR1 SNHLY, CDR2 FYNNEI.

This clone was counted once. CDR3 loop: CASSQDMGQPQHF. CDR3 nucleotide sequence: TGCGCCAGCAGCCAAGATATGGGTCAGCCCCAGCATTTT. The chain combines TRBV4-3 with TRBJ1-5; no definite D call. The V end lost 0 bases, the J end lost 6 bases, and 6 bases lay between the germline ends. Germline CDR1 LGHNA, CDR2 YSLEER. CDR3 length: 13 amino acids.

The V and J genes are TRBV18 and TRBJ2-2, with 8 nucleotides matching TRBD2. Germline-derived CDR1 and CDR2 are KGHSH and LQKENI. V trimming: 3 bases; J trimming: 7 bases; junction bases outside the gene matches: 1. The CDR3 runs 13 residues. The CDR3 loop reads CASSPGTSGELFF. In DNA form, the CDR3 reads TGTGCCAGCTCACCGGGGACTAGCGGGGAGCTGTTTTTT.

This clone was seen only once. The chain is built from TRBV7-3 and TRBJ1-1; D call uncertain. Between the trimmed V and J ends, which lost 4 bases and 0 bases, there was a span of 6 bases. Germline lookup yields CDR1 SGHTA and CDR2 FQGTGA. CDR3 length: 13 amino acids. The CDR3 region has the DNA TGTGCCAGCAGCTACCAGATGAACACTGAAGCTTTCTTT. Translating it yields CASSYQMNTEAFF.

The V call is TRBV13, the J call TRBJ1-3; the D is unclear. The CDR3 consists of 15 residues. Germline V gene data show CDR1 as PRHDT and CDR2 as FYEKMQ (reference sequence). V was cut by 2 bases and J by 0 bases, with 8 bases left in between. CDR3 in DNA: TGTGCCAGCAGCTTAAGTGACATCTCTGGAAACACCATATATTTT. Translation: CASSLSDISGNTIYF.

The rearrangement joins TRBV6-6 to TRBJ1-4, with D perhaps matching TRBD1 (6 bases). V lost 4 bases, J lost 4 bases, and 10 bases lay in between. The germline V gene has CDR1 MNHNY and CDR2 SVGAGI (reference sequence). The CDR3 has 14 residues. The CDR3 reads CASSSAQGNEKLFF. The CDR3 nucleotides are TGTGCCAGCAGTTCGGCACAGGGTAATGAAAAACTGTTTTTT.